In this sample, the clone carrying this T cell receptor (beta chain) turned up a few times. Sequenced by immunoSEQ multiplex PCR; TCRdb stores in-frame clones only, minus some. This table has about 820,000 clones, 90% to 95% appearing once. CD45RO negativity and positive selection for CCR7 defined naive CD8 cells, a population that excluded terminally differentiated effector memory CD45RA+ cells. The data stem from a study of shared clonotypes between healthy human individuals. Per germline, CDR1 GTSNPN and CDR2 SVGIG (reference sequence). The CDR3 is 13 residues long. Deletions cut 4 bases from V and 1 base from J, with 7 bases between.

The receptor was isolated from a man aged 25-45 years in good health. The sample taken for sequencing was naive CD8+ T cells sorted from blood. V and J are TRBV30 and TRBJ2-2; D uncertain. Here the CDR3 reads CAWMVLNTGELFF. CDR3 nucleotides: TGTGCCTGGATGGTTCTGAACACCGGGGAGCTGTTTTTT.